The TCR beta chain described here comes from a study of blood T cell repertoires in COVID-19. Study context: Sample material is recorded as cDNA or gDNA derived from T cells, B-cell-depleted T cells, or PBMCs.

TCRdb keeps only in-frame clones here, not all; method: immunoSEQ multiplex PCR. The data show about 81,000 clones, approximately 80% seen once. V dropped 4 bases and J dropped 4; count of bases not matched to a gene: 6. The CDR3 runs to 14 residues. Germline values: CDR1 SNHLY, CDR2 FYNNEI. The receptor was isolated from a human donor in a cohort sampled during active COVID-19. V usage is TRBV2 and J usage is TRBJ2-7, with 8 bases that match TRBD1. Material for sequencing was peripheral blood. CDR3 DNA: TGTGCCAGCAGTGTGGACAGGGCTAAATACGAGCAGTACTTC. Its protein is CASSVDRAKYEQYF.